Each of the 25 T cell receptor beta chains below was sequenced from the same sample in a study of CD8 T cells in Susac syndrome. The RNA, roughly 0.45 to 1 ug, was put through reverse transcription using random hexamers. TCRdb re-derived calls from the immunoSEQ multiplex PCR reads in MiXCR, one entry per CDR3 protein. Counted here are 150,000 to 200,000 distinct CDR3 sequences, 90% to 95% occurring once; the ten biggest clones make up more than 0.11%. What was sequenced was CD4+ T cells from PBMCs. All receptors come from a human donor in good health.

This chain joins TRBV6-1 and TRBJ1-2; D not resolved. V gave up 6 bases and J gave up 6 bases, with 11 bases separating them. This CDR3 has 12 amino acids. Germline CDR1 reads MNHNS; CDR2 reads SASEGT. The CDR3 coding sequence is TGTGCCAGCAGGGGCCAACCCCATGGCTACACCTTC. This sequence encodes CASRGQPHGYTF.

This chain connects TRBV6-2 or TRBV6-3 to TRBJ2-3; D is ambiguous. The CDR3 spans 12 residues. Germline CDR1 reads MNHEY; CDR2 reads SVGEGT. V lost 4 bases and J lost 4, with 6 bases in between. The CDR3 DNA is TGTGCCAGCAGTTCTTTTCCAGATACGCAGTATTTT. It specifies CASSSFPDTQYF.

The genes are TRBV4-2 and TRBJ2-3; 9 bases align to TRBD2. CDR1 is LGHNA, CDR2 YNFKEQ, per germline. This CDR3 spans 15 amino acids. The junction had 4 bases not matched to a gene; V was cut back by 2 bases and J by 4 bases. The CDR3 is CASSQLSGGSDTQYF. The CDR3 region has the DNA TGTGCCAGCAGCCAACTTAGCGGGGGATCAGATACGCAGTATTTT.

The chain links TRBV7-3 to TRBJ1-1; perhaps TRBD1 as D (5 bases). The CDR3 extends over 17 amino acids. CDR1 and CDR2 (germline): SGHTA, FQGTGA. Deletions cut 5 bases from V and 1 base from J, with 20 bases between. This CDR3 is CASSINADGAGNTEAFF. The CDR3 bases are TGTGCCAGCAGCATCAACGCAGACGGGGCTGGGAACACTGAAGCTTTCTTT.

The chain couples TRBV27 to TRBJ2-2, with 12 bases identical to TRBD2. V trimming: 6 bases; J trimming: 5 bases; junction bases outside the gene matches: 7. CDR3 length: 16 amino acids. CDR1 and CDR2 from the germline V gene are MNHEY and SMNVEV (reference sequence). The CDR3 DNA sequence: TGTGCCAGCAGAAAACTAGCGGGGGGAGATACCGGGGAGCTGTTTTTT. Amino acid sequence: CASRKLAGGDTGELFF.

This clonotype turned up a few times. The CDR3 here is CASSGGGGAFETQYF. The CDR3 DNA is TGTGCCAGCAGTGGAGGCGGGGGGGCCTTTGAGACCCAGTACTTC. The chain couples TRBV12-3 or TRBV12-4 to TRBJ2-5; the match to TRBD2 covers 9 bases. This CDR3 has 15 amino acids. With V trimmed by 5 bases and J by 5 bases, 9 bases remained unmatched.

V gene TRBV7-9 combines with J gene TRBJ2-5; maybe TRBD1 (6 bases). This CDR3 has 14 residues. Germline CDR1 is SEHNR and CDR2 is FQNEAQ (reference sequence). Trimming left V 3 bases short and J 3 bases short, with 11 bases between. The CDR3 DNA reads as TGTGCCAGCAGCTTGGGCTACAGGGAAGAGACCCAGTACTTC. This codes for CASSLGYREETQYF. Complete variable domain (other parts from reference TRBV7-9 and TRBJ2-5): DTGVSQNPRHKITKRGQNVTFRCDPISEHNRLYWYRQTLGQGPEFLTYFQNEAQLEKSRLLSDRFSAERPKGSFSTLEIQRTEQGDSAMYLCASSLGYREETQYFGPGTRLLVL.

This chain joins TRBV20-1 and TRBJ1-1; D gene ambiguous. Looked up from germline, CDR1 is DFQATT and CDR2 is SNEGSKA (reference sequence). The CDR3 spans 14 residues. Trimming shortened V by 3 bases and J by 5 bases, and 16 bases separated the two germline ends. The CDR3 coding sequence is TGCAGTGCTAGGTCCTGGGTTAGTAATACTGAAGCTTTCTTT. Its translation: CSARSWVSNTEAFF.

This clonotype showed up just once. The V gene is TRBV12-3 or TRBV12-4, the J gene TRBJ2-4; 7 nucleotides align to TRBD1. Unmatched junction bases numbered 8, after V lost 6 bases and J lost 3 bases. The CDR3 consists of 15 residues. The CDR3 DNA reads TGTGCCAGCAGCACAGGGTCAGGGGGCAAAAACATTCAGTACTTC. This encodes CASSTGSGGKNIQYF.

In its sample, this clonotype was seen once. The chain joins TRBV3-1 to TRBJ2-5; 9 bases agree with TRBD2. The CDR3 consists of 17 residues. V was pared by 1 base and J by 2 bases, with 8 bases of the junction left unmatched. Germline lookup yields CDR1 LGHDT and CDR2 YNNKEL (reference sequence). The CDR3 region is CASSQGLIAGAQETQYF. CDR3 bases: TGTGCCAGCAGCCAAGGGCTTATAGCGGGGGCGCAAGAGACCCAGTACTTC.

The gene calls are TRBV3-1 and TRBJ1-2, with no clear D. The CDR3 has 13 residues. Trimming removed 4 bases from V and 7 bases from J, with 13 bases in between. Germline V gene lookup returns CDR1 LGHDT and CDR2 YNNKEL (reference sequence). The CDR3, as DNA: TGTGCCAGCAGCCCCAGCCGGGTGCCTGGCTACACCTTC. Its protein product is CASSPSRVPGYTF.

The chain employs TRBV2 and TRBJ1-2; the D gene is possibly TRBD1 (6 bases). With 3 bases removed from V and 4 bases from J, the gap between germline ends came to 15 bases. This CDR3 is built from 15 residues. Germline loops: CDR1 SNHLY, CDR2 FYNNEI. The CDR3 protein is CASSDFEDRLYGYTF. The CDR3 DNA reads TGTGCCAGCAGTGATTTCGAAGACAGGCTCTATGGCTACACCTTC.

The V gene is TRBV20-1, the J gene TRBJ1-1, with a tentative D call TRBD1 (6 bases). This CDR3 comprises 14 residues. The germline V gene encodes CDR1 DFQATT and CDR2 SNEGSKA (reference sequence). V gave up 5 bases and J gave up 1 base, with 14 bases separating them. CDR3 protein: CSAPRGHANTEAFF. Here the CDR3 DNA reads TGCAGTGCTCCCAGGGGACACGCGAACACTGAAGCTTTCTTT.

This clonotype was observed a few times. CDR3 nucleotides: TGTGCCAGCAGCGTTGCGAGCCCGGATACGCAGTATTTT. Translated: CASSVASPDTQYF. The chain combines TRBV9 with TRBJ2-3; the D is unclear. The CDR3 covers 13 residues. Trimming took 2 bases from V and 6 from J, leaving 10 bases between them. Germline V CDR1 and CDR2: SGDLS, YYNGEE.

The J gene is TRBJ1-2, the V gene TRBV20-1, with D perhaps TRBD1 (5 bases). V shed 3 bases and J shed 8 bases, with 19 bases lying between them. The CDR3 contains 14 residues. Germline-derived CDR1 and CDR2 are DFQATT and SNEGSKA (reference sequence). The CDR3, as DNA: TGCAGTGCTAGCCAGGGAAGTGGGTTAGGGGGCTACACCTTC. It translates to CSASQGSGLGGYTF.

This clonotype was found once. V usage is TRBV7-8 and J usage is TRBJ1-1; D gene unclear. The CDR3 length is 13 residues. V was cut by 6 bases and J by 3 bases, with 11 bases left in between. Germline CDR1 is SGHVS and CDR2 is FQNEAQ. The CDR3 spells CASSSTWDTEAFF. The CDR3 region has the DNA TGTGCCAGCAGTTCCACCTGGGACACTGAAGCTTTCTTT.

V usage is TRBV3-1 and J usage is TRBJ2-5, with a tentative D call TRBD1 (6 bases). This CDR3 has 15 residues. The germline CDR1 and CDR2 sequences are LGHDT and YNNKEL (reference sequence). Trimming stripped 0 bases from V and 2 bases from J, with 10 bases between. CDR3 nucleotide sequence: TGTGCCAGCAGCCAAGATTGGGACACGCAAGAGACCCAGTACTTC. It encodes CASSQDWDTQETQYF.

This rearrangement joins TRBV3-1 to TRBJ2-5; TRBD2 aligns across 7 bases. V lost 11 bases and J lost 2; bases outside the gene matches: 8. The CDR3 runs 13 residues. Germline V gene lookup returns CDR1 LGHDT and CDR2 YNNKEL (reference sequence). The CDR3, as DNA: TGTGCCTCTACAAGGCGGGGGCAAGAGACCCAGTACTTC. This encodes CASTRRGQETQYF.

The chain employs TRBV7-3 and TRBJ2-1; D possibly corresponds to TRBD2 (5 bases). The CDR3 totals 15 residues. Trimming left V 4 bases short and J 0 bases short, with 10 bases between. From germline, CDR1 is SGHTA and CDR2 FQGTGA. This CDR3 is CASSYGRGSYNEQFF. In nucleotides, the CDR3 is TGTGCCAGCAGCTACGGCCGGGGCTCCTACAATGAGCAGTTCTTC.

The CDR3 DNA sequence: TGTGCCAGCAGCTTCCGGGGGGGCGGCACAGATACGCAGTATTTT. This encodes CASSFRGGGTDTQYF. The chain links TRBV3-1 to TRBJ2-3; TRBD2 matches at 8 bases. Germline loops: CDR1 LGHDT, CDR2 YNNKEL (reference sequence). The CDR3 extends over 15 amino acids. V was pared by 5 bases and J by 1 base, with 5 bases of the junction left unmatched.

The chain uses TRBV7-9 and TRBJ1-4, with D unresolved. The ends were cut back, 0 bases at V and 8 bases at J, with 13 bases in the middle. This CDR3 has 15 residues. Germline lookup yields CDR1 SEHNR and CDR2 FQNEAQ (reference sequence). In nucleotides, the CDR3 is TGTGCCAGCAGCTTAGCACTGGGCCTGGGCGAAAAACTGTTTTTT. It codes for CASSLALGLGEKLFF. Full variable domain (missing parts from reference TRBV7-9 and TRBJ1-4): DTGVSQNPRHKITKRGQNVTFRCDPISEHNRLYWYRQTLGQGPEFLTYFQNEAQLEKSRLLSDRFSAERPKGSFSTLEIQRTEQGDSAMYLCASSLALGLGEKLFFGSGTQLSVL.

This chain joins TRBV12-3 or TRBV12-4 and TRBJ1-4; D unclear. There are 13 residues in the CDR3. V was shortened by 10 bases and J by 8 bases, with 17 bases between the two germline ends. The CDR3 region is CATQFRPGEKLFF. The DNA of the CDR3 is TGTGCCACCCAGTTCCGCCCGGGGGAAAAACTGTTTTTT.

The chain joins TRBV6-2 or TRBV6-3 to TRBJ1-5; no definite D call. Germline V lookup: CDR1 MNHEY, CDR2 SVGEGT. Trimming removed 8 bases from V and 5 bases from J, with 16 bases in between. The CDR3 extends over 14 amino acids. CDR3 residues: CASSGVPGDQPQHF. Written as DNA, the CDR3 is TGTGCCAGCTCCGGGGTTCCGGGCGATCAGCCCCAGCATTTT.

The J gene is TRBJ1-2, the V gene TRBV13; D unresolved. Germline CDR1 reads PRHDT; CDR2 reads FYEKMQ (reference sequence). The CDR3 runs 13 residues. V lost 5 bases, J lost 4 bases, and 11 bases lay in between. The DNA of the CDR3 is TGTGCCAGCAGCCTGCCGGGGAGCTATGGCTACACCTTC. Translating gives CASSLPGSYGYTF.

V gene TRBV2 combines with J gene TRBJ1-3; a possible D gene is TRBD1 (5 bases). V was pared by 8 bases and J by 9 bases, with 23 bases between. Germline CDR1 is SNHLY and CDR2 is FYNNEI. CDR3 length equals 15 residues. The CDR3 region is CASLPGGAAGGTIYF. The CDR3 DNA is TGTGCCAGCCTCCCGGGAGGGGCCGCTGGTGGCACCATATATTTT. The entire variable domain, with the rest obtained from reference TRBV2 and TRBJ1-3, is as follows: EPEVTQTPSHQVTQMGQEVILRCVPISNHLYFYWYRQILGQKVEFLVSFYNNEISEKSEIFDDQFSVERPDGSNFTLKIRSTKLEDSAMYFCASLPGGAAGGTIYFGEGSWLTVV.